The clone carrying this T cell receptor (beta chain) was recorded a few times. This record belongs to a study of blood T cell repertoires in COVID-19. Study as a whole: Specimens from acute and convalescent COVID-19 originated in the United States, Italy and Spain. The analysed material was cDNA or gDNA that came from T cells, B-cell-depleted T cells, or PBMCs.

Per the original data handling: Quantification of nucleated cells was approximated via reference gene primer amplification. Produced via immunoSEQ multiplex PCR; TCRdb's table is partial and in-frame only. For V, J and clone size, that table is used; D and trimming come from the DNA. The table shows approximately 94,000 clones, with about 80% occurring only once. Germline-derived CDR1 and CDR2 are SGHVS and FNYEAQ. The V and J ends lost 4 bases and 1 base respectively, with 13 bases between them. The CDR3 covers 15 residues. The sequence was obtained from a man aged 70-80 years with active or convalescent COVID-19. Material: peripheral blood. This rearrangement joins TRBV7-6 to TRBJ2-5; a weak D match, TRBD1 (6 bases). The CDR3 loop is CASSSGRTAQETQYF. In nucleotides, the CDR3 is TGTGCCAGCAGCTCCGGTCGGACAGCCCAAGAGACCCAGTACTTC.